These T cell receptor beta chains were read from a single sample in a study of T-cell memory formation after mild COVID-19. TCRdb re-called the 5' RACE reads with MiXCR, one entry per CDR3 protein. The sample records about 140,000 distinct CDR3 sequences, 11% to 15% being singletons. Sequencing input: PBMCs or a T cell subset sorted from them (not recorded which). The receptor set was obtained from an adult woman who had mild COVID-19 (a few samples of this study predate the infection). Cell type and time point are not known. The CDR3 runs from the conserved cysteine through the conserved F or W. D genes are given only for firm matches. Some rows mark clone size as missing; the rest say once, few, many or name a class of expanded clone.

clone size	V gene	J gene	D gene	CDR3 DNA	CDR3 protein
few	TRBV9	TRBJ1-2	.	TGTGCCAGCAGCGTAGGGTGGCTGGGCTACACCTTC	CASSVGWLGYTF
.	TRBV2	TRBJ2-2	TRBD1	TGTGCCAGCACAGGGGGCGCGGGCGGGGAGCTGTTTTTT	CASTGGAGGELFF
many	TRBV29-1	TRBJ1-1	.	TGCAGCGTTGATGGGGGTTTGAAGACTGAAGCTTTCTTT	CSVDGGLKTEAFF
.	TRBV15	TRBJ2-1	.	TGTGCCACCAGGTACACGAGCTCCTACAATGAGCAGTTCTTC	CATRYTSSYNEQFF
.	TRBV29-1	TRBJ2-1	.	TGCAGCGTTGAATTGACCCATCGGGTCGACAATGAGCAGTTCTTC	CSVELTHRVDNEQFF
.	TRBV7-9	TRBJ1-2	TRBD1	TGTGCCAGCAGCCCCAATACAGGGGTCTTCGCTAACTATGGCTACACCTTC	CASSPNTGVFANYGYTF
.	TRBV7-8	TRBJ2-5	.	TGTGCCAGCAGCCGGGGGACTGCTGGAGAGACCCAGTACTTC	CASSRGTAGETQYF
.	TRBV5-5	TRBJ2-3	.	TGTGCCAGCAGCTTATACACCACCTCCACAGATACGCAGTATTTT	CASSLYTTSTDTQYF
.	TRBV7-2	TRBJ2-1	TRBD1	TGTGCCAGCAGCTTTAATACCGGGACAGGCCATGAGCAGTTCTTC	CASSFNTGTGHEQFF
.	TRBV11-2	TRBJ2-3	TRBD2	TGTGCCAGCAGCTTAGTATTAGGGACTAGCAGAGATACGCAGTATTTT	CASSLVLGTSRDTQYF
few	TRBV7-9	TRBJ2-5	TRBD1	TGTGCCAGCAGCTCTTGGGACAGGGAGTACCAAGAGACCCAGTACTTC	CASSSWDREYQETQYF
.	TRBV30	TRBJ1-5	.	TGTGCCTGGAGTGTTTCCGGATTCAATCAGCCCCAGCATTTT	CAWSVSGFNQPQHF
few	TRBV6-2/TRBV6-3	TRBJ2-1	TRBD2	TGTGCCAGCCTGTCAGCGGGATACGACTACAATGAGCAGTTCTTC	CASLSAGYDYNEQFF
few	TRBV9	TRBJ2-1	.	TGTGCCAGCAGCGTACTAGCTGAATCCTACAATGAGCAGTTCTTC	CASSVLAESYNEQFF
few	TRBV5-1	TRBJ2-5	.	TGCGCCAGCAGCTTGGACAGCCAAGAGACCCAGTACTTC	CASSLDSQETQYF
few	TRBV6-2/TRBV6-3	TRBJ2-2	.	TGTGCCAGCATGGGGCAGCCTAAGGAGCTGTTTTTT	CASMGQPKELFF
few	TRBV21-1	TRBJ1-4	.	TGTGCCAGCAGCAAAAGGGAAGGAGAAAAACTGTTTTTT	CASSKREGEKLFF
.	TRBV6-2/TRBV6-3	TRBJ2-1	TRBD2	TGTGCCAGCAGTTTACTAGCGGGCATAGATGAGCAGTTCTTC	CASSLLAGIDEQFF
.	TRBV27	TRBJ2-3	.	TGTGCCAGCAGTTTTGGAATGGATACGCAGTATTTT	CASSFGMDTQYF
few	TRBV15	TRBJ2-2	.	TGTGCCACCAGCAGAGAGACAGGGAACACCGGGGAGCTGTTTTTT	CATSRETGNTGELFF
few	TRBV7-9	TRBJ2-1	.	TGTGCCAGCAGCTTAGCGCAGGCCTACGAACTTCCCGGTGAGCAGTTCTTC	CASSLAQAYELPGEQFF
.	TRBV12-3/TRBV12-4	TRBJ1-3	.	TGTGCCAGCAGTTGGGACCTCTCTGGAAACACCATATATTTT	CASSWDLSGNTIYF
.	TRBV4-3	TRBJ1-2	TRBD1	TGCGCCAGCAGCCAAGATTTTTCTACAGGGGGGTTTTATGGCTACACCTTC	CASSQDFSTGGFYGYTF
many	TRBV5-6	TRBJ2-2	.	TGTGCCAGCAGCGACCCAAAAAAGACAGGCCCCGGGGAGCTGTTTTTT	CASSDPKKTGPGELFF
.	TRBV15	TRBJ1-1	.	TGTGCCACCAGCAGAGATCGCCTGGGTGGGGACACTGAAGCTTTCTTT	CATSRDRLGGDTEAFF
few	TRBV5-4	TRBJ2-1	.	TGTGCCGCTAGACCGTCTTTGGGTTTTAGAGATGAGCAGTTCTTC	CAARPSLGFRDEQFF
.	TRBV6-1	TRBJ2-3	TRBD1	TGTGCCAGCAGTCACCTGGACAGGGGCACAGATACGCAGTATTTT	CASSHLDRGTDTQYF
few	TRBV4-1	TRBJ1-1	.	TGCGCCAGCAGCACAGCAGCGAACACTGAAGCTTTCTTT	CASSTAANTEAFF
few	TRBV4-2	TRBJ2-7	TRBD1	TGTGCCAGCAGCCAAGAGGAAGGGGGCGGCTACGAGCAGTACTTC	CASSQEEGGGYEQYF
few	TRBV20-1	TRBJ2-7	TRBD2	TGCAGTGCTAGACAGTACTCCCCCCCTACTAGCGGCCCCTCCTACGAGCAGTACTTC	CSARQYSPPTSGPSYEQYF
few	TRBV7-2	TRBJ2-1	TRBD2	TGTGCCAGCAGCTTAGTTGGGACGGGGGGGCTTTTTAATGAGCAGTTCTTC	CASSLVGTGGLFNEQFF
few	TRBV12-3/TRBV12-4	TRBJ2-1	TRBD2	TGTGCCAGCAGTACGACCGGGACTAGCGGGGGGACCTACAATGAGCAGTTCTTC	CASSTTGTSGGTYNEQFF
.	TRBV9	TRBJ2-7	TRBD2	TGTGCCAGCAGCGTCGGACTAGCGGTCACCTACGAGCAGTACTTC	CASSVGLAVTYEQYF
.	TRBV9	TRBJ2-3	TRBD2	TGTGCCAGCAGCGTCGGGGATACCCTAGCGGGCTTACACACAGATACGCAGTATTTT	CASSVGDTLAGLHTDTQYF
.	TRBV21-1	TRBJ2-7	.	TGTGCCAGCAGCACCTTACCTAGCGGGAGATTCGAGCAGTACTTC	CASSTLPSGRFEQYF
few	TRBV6-2/TRBV6-3	TRBJ1-5	.	TGTGCCAGCAGTTATATGGGGCTCCAGCCCCAGCATTTT	CASSYMGLQPQHF
few	TRBV12-3/TRBV12-4	TRBJ1-1	.	TGTGCCAGCAGCGGGGACCGCCATGAGGCTTTCTTT	CASSGDRHEAFF
few	TRBV23-1	TRBJ2-7	TRBD1	TGCGCCAGCAGTCAATCGGAGGACAGGGAAATCTCCTACGAGCAGTACTTC	CASSQSEDREISYEQYF
few	TRBV12-5	TRBJ2-3	TRBD2	TGTGCTAGTGGTGTTGGGACTAGCGGGAGGAATAGAGATACGCAGTATTTT	CASGVGTSGRNRDTQYF
many	TRBV7-9	TRBJ2-7	TRBD1	TGTGCCAGCAGCTTGCCGGGACAGGGCGCCTACGAGCAGTACTTC	CASSLPGQGAYEQYF
few	TRBV29-1	TRBJ2-1	TRBD2	TGCAGCGCGGCGGGAGGCGTGAAAAATGAGCAGTTCTTC	CSAAGGVKNEQFF
few	TRBV27	TRBJ2-3	TRBD2	TGTGCCAGCAGTGTAACTAGCGGATTCACAGATACGCAGTATTTT	CASSVTSGFTDTQYF
few	TRBV30	TRBJ2-7	.	TGTGCCTGGGAGATGGGCGTGAACTACGAGCAGTACTTC	CAWEMGVNYEQYF
.	TRBV6-5	TRBJ2-7	TRBD1	TGTGCCAGCAGTTACACCCGGGACAGGGGAGAGTCCTACGAGCAGTACTTC	CASSYTRDRGESYEQYF
.	TRBV5-1	TRBJ1-4	TRBD1	TGCGCCAGCAGCTGGGACAGCTTAGAAAAACTGTTTTTT	CASSWDSLEKLFF
few	TRBV5-1	TRBJ2-1	.	TGCGCCAGCAGCTTGGTAACGCGGGACAATGAGCAGTTCTTC	CASSLVTRDNEQFF
.	TRBV15	TRBJ2-1	.	TGTGCCACCAGCTCCCGACGGTACAATGAGCAGTTCTTC	CATSSRRYNEQFF
many	TRBV12-3/TRBV12-4	TRBJ2-5	TRBD2	TGTGCCAGCAGGGGGGGACTAGCGGGAGTACGAGGCAATTTAGAGACCCAGTACTTC	CASRGGLAGVRGNLETQYF
.	TRBV6-1	TRBJ2-2	.	TGTGCCAGCAGTGAAGAACCCTACCCTTGGGGCGGCACCGGGGAGCTGTTTTTT	CASSEEPYPWGGTGELFF
few	TRBV20-1	TRBJ2-5	.	TGCAGTGCTAGAGGAGTTAGGGGCCAAGAGACCCAGTACTTC	CSARGVRGQETQYF
.	TRBV20-1	TRBJ2-1	.	TGCAGTGCTAGAGAGCCAACCTACAATGAGCAGTTCTTC	CSAREPTYNEQFF